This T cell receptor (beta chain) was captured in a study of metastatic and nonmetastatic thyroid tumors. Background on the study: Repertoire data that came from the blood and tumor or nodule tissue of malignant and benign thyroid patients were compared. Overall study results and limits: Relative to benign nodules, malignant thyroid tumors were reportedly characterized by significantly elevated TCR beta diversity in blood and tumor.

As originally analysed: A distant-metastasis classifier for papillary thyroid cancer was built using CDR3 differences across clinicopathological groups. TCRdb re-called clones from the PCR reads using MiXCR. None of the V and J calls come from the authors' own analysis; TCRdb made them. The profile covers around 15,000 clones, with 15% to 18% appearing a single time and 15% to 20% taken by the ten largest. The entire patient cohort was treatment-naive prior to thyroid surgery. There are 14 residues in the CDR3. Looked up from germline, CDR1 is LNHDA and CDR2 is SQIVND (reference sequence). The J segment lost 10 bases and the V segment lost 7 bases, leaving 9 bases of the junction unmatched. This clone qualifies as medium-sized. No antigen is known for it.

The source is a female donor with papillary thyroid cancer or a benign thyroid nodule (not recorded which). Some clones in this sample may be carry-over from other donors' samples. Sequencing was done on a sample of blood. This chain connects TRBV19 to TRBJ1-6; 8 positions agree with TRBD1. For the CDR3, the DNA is TGTGCCAGTACCAGTACAGGGGGGGTCTCACCCCTCCACTTT. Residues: CASTSTGGVSPLHF.